This TCR beta chain emerged from a study of blood T cell repertoires in COVID-19. Study-wide context: T cells, B-cell-depleted T cells, or PBMCs supplied cDNA or gDNA.

Per the authors' pipeline: Estimation of nucleated cell counts was performed using reference gene primer amplification. Assay used: immunoSEQ multiplex PCR; TCRdb lists only in-frame clones, some missing. V and J calls and clone size are as listed in that table; D and trimming were resolved from the DNA. The data contain about 380,000 clones, approximately 77% of them singletons. Of note for this clone: The junction differs from germline at one of its ends, possibly a read error.

Germline CDR1 is LNHNV and CDR2 is YYDKDF (reference sequence). The CDR3 sequence is 14 residues long. Sequenced material: peripheral blood. The TCR originated in a human donor with acute or convalescent COVID-19. The donor label of this sample is uncertain. The chain joins TRBV15 to TRBJ2-7; D may be TRBD1 (6 bases). The CDR3 sequence is CATSTGASSHEQYF. CDR3 nucleotides: TGTGCCACCAGCACAGGGGCTAGCTCCCACGAGCAGTACTTC.